This T cell receptor (beta chain) emerged from a study of post-analysis software for immune sequencing data. Study conclusions and caveats: Controls had significantly higher normalized Chao1 diversity than multiple sclerosis patients. In patients, about five TRBV segments were more frequent than in controls, with TRBV5-6, TRBV5-1 and TRBV20-1 among them.

Carried by the TCR beta cDNA libraries were unique molecular identifiers. TCRdb ran MiXCR on the PCR reads and lists one entry per CDR3 protein. The sample has 600,000 to 750,000 distinct CDR3 sequences, roughly three fifths seen once. V was shortened by 4 bases and J by 0 bases, with 10 bases between the two germline ends. Germline lookup yields CDR1 SGHKS and CDR2 YYEKEE (reference sequence). This CDR3 is built from 14 residues. For this clonotype: Its target is unknown.

Sequencing input: blood. V gene TRBV5-5 combines with J gene TRBJ1-2; possible D gene TRBD1, 5 bases. The sequence was obtained from a girl aged 2 to 9 with multiple sclerosis. CDR3: CASSATQANYGYTF. CDR3 DNA: TGTGCCAGCAGCGCGACACAGGCTAACTATGGCTACACCTTC.